This passage covers 16 T cell receptor beta chains from one sample sequenced in a study of T-cell memory formation after mild COVID-19. TCRdb itself ran the 5' RACE reads through MiXCR, one entry per CDR3 protein. The sample holds a few hundred thousand distinct CDR3 sequences, 25% to 30% seen once. Sequenced: PBMCs or a T cell subset sorted from them (not recorded which). The receptors come from an adult woman who had mild COVID-19 (a few samples of this study predate the infection). Cell type and time point are not known.

V is TRBV20-1 and J is TRBJ1-2; D ambiguous. The CDR3 consists of 15 residues. The V gene's germline CDR1 is DFQATT and CDR2 SNEGSKA (reference sequence). V lost 6 bases, J lost 14 bases, and 31 bases lay in between. The DNA for the CDR3 is TGCAGTGCCGACGATGCAACGTCAGGAGTTGGAGCTAGGACCTTC. This gives the protein CSADDATSGVGARTF.

This clonotype turned up a few times. The chain links TRBV7-3 to TRBJ2-1, with 9 bases lining up with TRBD2. The junction had 6 bases not matched to a gene; V was cut back by 6 bases and J by 3 bases. Germline values: CDR1 SGHTA, CDR2 FQGTGA. This CDR3 comprises 15 residues. The CDR3 nucleotides are TGTGCCAGCAGTCGCAGCGGGGGGCTCTACAATGAGCAGTTCTTC. Its translation: CASSRSGGLYNEQFF.

This clonotype was counted once. The chain combines TRBV19 with TRBJ2-2, with D possibly being TRBD1 or TRBD2 (5 bases each). The germline V and J ends were trimmed by 5 bases and 4 bases, with 14 bases remaining between them. The CDR3 extends over 15 amino acids. Germline V gives CDR1 LNHDA, CDR2 SQIVND (reference sequence). This CDR3 reads CASSVGTPSTGELFF. Here the CDR3 DNA reads TGTGCCAGTAGTGTGGGGACCCCGAGCACCGGGGAGCTGTTTTTT.

This clonotype appeared a single time. The chain has TRBV3-1 and TRBJ1-6; D may be TRBD1 (5 bases). Germline loops: CDR1 LGHDT, CDR2 YNNKEL (reference sequence). The V and J ends lost 3 bases and 9 bases respectively, with 15 bases between them. The length of the CDR3 is 15 residues. DNA of the CDR3: TGTGCCAGCAGCCATCTCAGAGGGGAGATTTCACCCCTCCACTTT. It yields the protein CASSHLRGEISPLHF.

The chain recombines TRBV2 with TRBJ2-7, with TRBD2 as a possible D gene (5 bases). CDR1 and CDR2 from the germline V gene are SNHLY and FYNNEI. The CDR3 consists of 13 residues. V was trimmed by 2 bases and J by 7 bases, leaving 12 bases between them. CDR3 protein: CASSEWTGEEQYF. The DNA for the CDR3 is TGTGCCAGCAGTGAATGGACCGGGGAAGAGCAGTACTTC.

CDR3 region: CASSQSGTANTEAFF. In DNA form, the CDR3 reads TGTGCCAGCAGCCAATCCGGGACAGCGAACACTGAAGCTTTCTTT. The chain combines TRBV4-2 with TRBJ1-1; 7 positions agree with TRBD1. This CDR3 is built from 15 residues. Losses at the gene ends were 2 bases for V and 1 base for J; bases not matched to a gene: 4. Per the germline V gene, CDR1 is LGHNA and CDR2 is YNFKEQ.

CDR3 protein: CSGGNEQFF. CDR3 nucleotide sequence: TGCAGCGGCGGCAATGAGCAGTTCTTC. The chain links TRBV29-1 to TRBJ2-1; D gene uncertain. Per the germline V gene, CDR1 is SQVTM and CDR2 is ANQGSEA. The CDR3 runs to 9 residues. The V gene lost 7 bases and the J gene lost 6 bases, with 4 bases spanning the gap.

A few counts support this clonotype. The J gene is TRBJ2-7, the V gene TRBV12-3 or TRBV12-4; D call uncertain. This CDR3 contains 14 residues. Trimming removed 2 bases at V and 4 bases at J, with 12 bases between. The CDR3 region has the DNA TGTGCCAGCAGTTTAAGGGAAGTATTGTACGAGCAGTACTTC. Translated: CASSLREVLYEQYF.

The chain joins TRBV2 to TRBJ2-1, with D possibly TRBD2 on 6 matching bases. Between the trimmed V and J ends, which lost 5 bases and 2 bases, there was a span of 13 bases. The CDR3 extends over 15 amino acids. The germline CDR1 and CDR2 sequences are SNHLY and FYNNEI. The CDR3 DNA follows: TGTGCCAGCAGTTTCGCGGGGTCAACCTACAATGAGCAGTTCTTC. Translated: CASSFAGSTYNEQFF.

The table lists this clonotype with a few counts. V is TRBV20-1 and J is TRBJ1-1, with 8 bases identical to TRBD1. V was pared by 6 bases and J by 6 bases, with 9 bases of the junction left unmatched. The CDR3 spans 13 residues. The germline V gene has CDR1 DFQATT and CDR2 SNEGSKA (reference sequence). CDR3 loop: CSARGQGRAEAFF. DNA of the CDR3: TGCAGTGCCCGCGGACAGGGAAGGGCTGAAGCTTTCTTT.

The chain is built from TRBV7-9 and TRBJ1-1, with D possibly being TRBD1 (6 bases). CDR3 length: 15 amino acids. V was shortened by 4 bases and J by 3 bases, with 15 bases between the two germline ends. Germline V gene data show CDR1 as SEHNR and CDR2 as FQNEAQ (reference sequence). The CDR3 DNA follows: TGTGCCAGCAGCTCTCGGACAGCCCTGTACACTGAAGCTTTCTTT. Residues: CASSSRTALYTEAFF.

This chain uses TRBV7-2 with TRBJ2-3, with D possibly TRBD2 on 7 matching bases. V gave up 5 bases and J gave up 3 bases, with 27 bases separating them. The CDR3 runs to 19 residues. CDR1 SGHTA and CDR2 FQGNSA come from the germline V gene. This chain's CDR3 is CASSREGRGGTPATDTQYF. The CDR3 coding sequence is TGTGCCAGCAGCCGAGAGGGGAGGGGGGGCACCCCAGCGACAGATACGCAGTATTTT.

J is TRBJ2-2 and V is TRBV27; the match to TRBD1 covers 9 bases. CDR1 and CDR2 (germline): MNHEY, SMNVEV (reference sequence). The trim removed 8 bases at V and 7 bases at J, leaving 14 bases unmatched. The CDR3 length is 16 residues. The CDR3 nucleotides are TGTGCCAGCGGTGGGGGGGGGACAGGGTATCACGGGGAGCTGTTTTTT. This sequence encodes CASGGGGTGYHGELFF.

The chain employs TRBV5-1 and TRBJ2-3; the D gene is possibly TRBD1 (6 bases). V was clipped by 4 bases and J by 3 bases, with 18 bases between them. CDR1 SGHRS and CDR2 YFSETQ come from the germline V gene. CDR3 length: 16 amino acids. CDR3 DNA: TGCGCCAGCAGCGCCACAGGGTTGTGGACGACAGATACGCAGTATTTT. Its translation is CASSATGLWTTDTQYF.

The gene calls are TRBV7-2 and TRBJ2-3, with D perhaps assigned TRBD1 or TRBD2 (7 bases each). The CDR3 is made up of 13 amino acids. The germline gives CDR1 SGHTA, CDR2 FQGNSA. CDR3 region: CALGGGPTDTQYF. The CDR3 DNA follows: TGTGCTTTGGGAGGGGGCCCCACAGATACGCAGTATTTT.

This clonotype was picked up a small number of times. The V call is TRBV7-3, the J call TRBJ2-2; the D gene is possibly TRBD1 (6 bases). CDR3 size: 15 residues. The germline V gene encodes CDR1 SGHTA and CDR2 FQGTGA. Trimming removed 5 bases from V and 5 bases from J, with 15 bases in between. The CDR3 DNA reads as TGTGCCAGCAGCCCACAGGGTACTAGTACCGGGGAGCTGTTTTTT. Its protein product is CASSPQGTSTGELFF.